Included here is one T cell receptor (beta chain) sequence, with context. Germline values: CDR1 MNHEY, CDR2 SVGAGI. This CDR3 has 15 residues. Trimming cost V 2 bases and J 4 bases, with 12 bases left between them. Original data processing: Estimation of nucleated cell counts relied on the amplification of reference gene primers. The method was immunoSEQ multiplex PCR; TCRdb's version includes in-frame clones alone and lacks a portion of them. The V and J calls and clone size come from that table; D and trimming were worked out from the DNA. The data contain around 50,000 clones, 85% to 90% of them seen just once; the ten biggest clones take up over 8.5%. This entry comes from a study of blood T cell repertoires in COVID-19. On the study more broadly: There were acute and convalescent COVID-19 samples, and they came from the United States, Italy and Spain. T cells, B-cell-depleted T cells, or PBMCs provided the cDNA or gDNA that served as material.

The receptor was derived from a middle-aged man with active COVID-19. The chain uses TRBV6-5 and TRBJ2-1, with D tentatively TRBD2 (6 bases). What was sequenced was peripheral blood. The CDR3 coding sequence is TGTGCCAGCAGTTACGGCTTAGCGGAGTACAATGAGCAGTTCTTC. Its translation: CASSYGLAEYNEQFF.